The present T cell receptor (beta chain) was sequenced within a study of T cell repertoires in cytomegalovirus infection. Study-level information: Well-studied HLA-B-restricted CMV epitopes were used in the study alongside recently identified HLA-C-restricted ones.

This clonotype was counted many times. The antigen is undetermined. With V trimmed by 0 bases and J by 4 bases, 3 bases remained unmatched. CDR1 MRHNA and CDR2 SNTAGT come from the germline V gene. The CDR3 is made up of 15 amino acids. TCRdb called the reads again in MiXCR, with one record for every CDR3 protein. The sample shows some 940,000 distinct CDR3 sequences, 30% to 40% of them seen only once. The receptor was isolated from a human donor in good health (CMV status not recorded). Some clones in this sample may be carry-over from other donors' samples. The chain joins TRBV6-4 to TRBJ2-3; the match to TRBD2 covers 8 bases. The sample here was cultured CD8+ T cells from PBMCs, taken from culture after CMV antigen stimulation. The CDR3 sequence is CASSDSTGGPDTQYF. CDR3 nucleotide sequence: TGTGCCAGCAGTGACTCGACGGGGGGGCCAGATACGCAGTATTTT.